The 32 T cell receptor beta chains in this list originate from one sample, sequenced in a study of blood T cell repertoires in COVID-19. Clones were read by immunoSEQ multiplex PCR, and TCRdb kept only the in-frame ones, dropping some. The data hold 100,000 to 130,000 clones, with 88% observed a single time. The sample comprised peripheral blood. The receptors were sampled from a human donor in a cohort sampled during active COVID-19.

V is TRBV5-6 and J is TRBJ2-7; D possibly corresponds to TRBD2 (5 bases). The germline gives CDR1 SGHDT, CDR2 YYEEEE. Trimming stripped 4 bases from V and 11 bases from J, with 16 bases between. The CDR3 is made up of 12 amino acids. CDR3 loop: CASSEPGSMEYF. Here the CDR3 DNA reads TGTGCCAGCAGCGAACCGGGGTCAATGGAGTACTTC.

The chain combines TRBV6-5 with TRBJ1-2; D unresolved. Germline loops: CDR1 MNHEY, CDR2 SVGAGI. The ends were cut back, 0 bases at V and 4 bases at J, with 9 bases in the middle. The length of the CDR3 is 14 residues. Here the CDR3 reads CASSYSFAGYGYTF. CDR3 in DNA: TGTGCCAGCAGTTACTCCTTCGCCGGCTATGGCTACACCTTC.

The chain couples TRBV29-1 to TRBJ1-4; TRBD1 matches at 11 bases. CDR1 and CDR2 (germline): SQVTM, ANQGSEA. The trim removed 7 bases at V and 8 bases at J, leaving 6 bases unmatched. This CDR3 spans 13 amino acids. In DNA form, the CDR3 reads TGCAGCGCCCCCGGGACAGGGGGAGAAAAACTGTTTTTT. The encoded protein is CSAPGTGGEKLFF.

The rearrangement links TRBV2 to TRBJ2-7, with D possibly TRBD2 on 6 matching bases. Germline V gene data show CDR1 as SNHLY and CDR2 as FYNNEI. Deletions cut 6 bases from V and 5 bases from J, with 11 bases between. CDR3 length: 12 residues. The CDR3 nucleotides are TGTGCCAGCAGAATCGGGGGAAACGAGCAGTACTTC. Amino acid sequence: CASRIGGNEQYF.

The genes are TRBV18 and TRBJ2-7, with 9 bases that match TRBD1. J was trimmed by 3 bases and V by 4 bases; bases with no gene match: 13. Germline assignment: CDR1 KGHSH and CDR2 LQKENI. The CDR3 extends over 17 amino acids. This chain's CDR3 is CASSRATGGTGNYEQYF. The CDR3 DNA reads as TGTGCCAGCTCACGAGCCACTGGAGGGACAGGGAACTACGAGCAGTACTTC.

The chain recombines TRBV28 with TRBJ2-3, with D unresolved. CDR3 length: 13 amino acids. V lost 6 bases, J lost 14 bases, and 21 bases lay in between. Germline lookup yields CDR1 MDHEN and CDR2 SYDVKM. The CDR3 nucleotides read TGTGCCAGCAGCCTCACCGTCGAGCGCGCAAGGTATTTT. Its translation: CASSLTVERARYF.

J is TRBJ1-1 and V is TRBV6-5; 9 positions agree with TRBD1. V dropped 6 bases and J dropped 0; count of bases not matched to a gene: 5. This CDR3 is 15 amino acids long. CDR1 is MNHEY, CDR2 SVGAGI, per germline. CDR3 loop: CASRRTGEVNTEAFF. The CDR3 nucleotides are TGTGCCAGCAGAAGGACAGGGGAAGTGAACACTGAAGCTTTCTTT.

Written as DNA, the CDR3 is TGTGCCAGCCAGTTGGGCGCGAACACCGGGGAGCTGTTTTTT. It yields the protein CASQLGANTGELFF. The chain recombines TRBV2 with TRBJ2-2; D gene unclear. Trimming took 8 bases from V and 0 from J, leaving 10 bases between them. Germline V CDR1 and CDR2: SNHLY, FYNNEI. The CDR3 loop spans 14 amino acids.

V gene TRBV29-1 combines with J gene TRBJ2-7; the match to TRBD2 covers 7 bases. CDR3 length: 15 residues. With V trimmed by 3 bases and J by 2 bases, 10 bases remained unmatched. Germline V gene data show CDR1 as SQVTM and CDR2 as ANQGSEA. The CDR3 DNA sequence: TGCAGCGTTGAGAGGTTAGCGGGTCCAACCTACGAGCAGTACTTC. As protein: CSVERLAGPTYEQYF.

The chain's CDR3 is CASSQGQGISKNIQYF. CDR3 DNA: TGTGCCAGCAGTCAAGGACAGGGGATATCCAAAAACATTCAGTACTTC. The gene calls are TRBV6-1 and TRBJ2-4; 9 nucleotides agree with TRBD1. V dropped 5 bases and J dropped 2; count of bases not matched to a gene: 7. This CDR3 comprises 16 residues. In germline, CDR1 is MNHNS, CDR2 SASEGT.

The rearrangement uses TRBV7-3 and TRBJ2-1; TRBD1 aligns across 9 bases. CDR1 is SGHTA and CDR2 is FQGTGA in the germline V gene. With V trimmed by 4 bases and J by 5 bases, 3 bases remained unmatched. This CDR3 has 14 residues. The DNA of the CDR3 is TGTGCCAGCAGCTCCGGGACAGGGCACAATGAGCAGTTCTTC. Translation: CASSSGTGHNEQFF.

This chain joins TRBV28 and TRBJ1-1, with D unclear. Germline V gene sequence: CDR1 MDHEN, CDR2 SYDVKM. Deletions cut 8 bases from V and 4 bases from J, with 8 bases between. This CDR3 spans 11 amino acids. The CDR3 region is CASPSSTEAFF. CDR3 sequence (DNA): TGTGCCAGCCCTTCGAGCACTGAAGCTTTCTTT.

The gene calls are TRBV6-1 and TRBJ2-7; TRBD2 aligns across 7 bases. The CDR3 runs 14 residues. Losses at the gene ends were 0 bases for V and 6 bases for J; bases not matched to a gene: 5. CDR1 MNHNS and CDR2 SASEGT come from the germline V gene. The CDR3 spells CASSEAGGPGEQYF. The CDR3 DNA is TGTGCCAGCAGTGAAGCGGGAGGGCCCGGCGAGCAGTACTTC.

The rearrangement uses TRBV5-8 and TRBJ2-3, with D possibly TRBD1 on 5 matching bases. Germline CDR1 and CDR2: SGHTS and YDEGEE. V lost 0 bases to trimming and J lost 4 bases, with 12 bases between them. The CDR3 spans 15 residues. The CDR3 DNA reads TGTGCCAGCAGCTTGGCCAGGGTAGGGGCAGATACGCAGTATTTT. Translation: CASSLARVGADTQYF.

CDR3 sequence: CASSGRPGVEETQYF. The CDR3 coding sequence is TGTGCCAGCTCAGGAAGGCCCGGAGTCGAAGAGACCCAGTACTTC. The chain carries TRBV18 and TRBJ2-5; D gene uncertain. Looked up from germline, CDR1 is KGHSH and CDR2 is LQKENI. This CDR3 spans 15 amino acids. With 5 bases removed from V and 3 bases from J, the gap between germline ends came to 16 bases.

This clone was counted between two and nine times. V usage is TRBV7-2 and J usage is TRBJ1-5; TRBD1 is a possible D gene (5 bases). This CDR3 region has 15 residues. Trimming left V 2 bases short and J 3 bases short, with 11 bases between. CDR1 SGHTA and CDR2 FQGNSA come from the germline V gene. CDR3 residues: CASSLRAGPNQPQHF. The CDR3 region has the DNA TGTGCCAGCAGCTTACGGGCGGGGCCCAATCAGCCCCAGCATTTT.

This rearrangement joins TRBV27 to TRBJ2-2, with 9 bases that match TRBD1. The CDR3 length is 14 residues. Germline CDR1 reads MNHEY; CDR2 reads SMNVEV (reference sequence). V lost 6 bases, J lost 6 bases, and 5 bases stayed unmatched. This CDR3 is CASSTGGDSGELFF. CDR3 in DNA: TGTGCCAGCAGCACAGGGGGCGATTCCGGGGAGCTGTTTTTT.

This CDR3 reads CASSLTEGTGYNEQFF. In nucleotides, the CDR3 is TGCGCCAGCAGCTTGACGGAAGGGACTGGCTACAATGAGCAGTTCTTC. This chain joins TRBV5-1 and TRBJ2-1; possible D gene TRBD2, 6 bases. Germline CDR1 and CDR2: SGHRS and YFSETQ. The V end lost 1 base, the J end lost 3 bases, and 14 bases lay between the germline ends. CDR3 length: 16 residues.

This chain connects TRBV6-5 to TRBJ1-1, with 7 bases aligning to TRBD1. Germline values: CDR1 MNHEY, CDR2 SVGAGI. The CDR3 runs 15 residues. V lost 5 bases, J lost 5 bases, and 11 bases stayed unmatched. The CDR3 here is CASSRDRLRGTEAFF. The CDR3 DNA reads as TGTGCCAGCAGTCGGGACAGACTGCGAGGAACTGAAGCTTTCTTT.

This chain's CDR3 is CASSWTGGAMVTKPQHF. CDR3 nucleotides: TGTGCCAGTAGTTGGACAGGGGGCGCGATGGTTACGAAGCCCCAGCATTTT. The chain joins TRBV19 to TRBJ1-5; 11 bases fit TRBD1. The CDR3 contains 17 residues. Looked up from germline, CDR1 is LNHDA and CDR2 is SQIVND (reference sequence). V lost 5 bases and J lost 8; bases outside the gene matches: 14.

This chain uses TRBV5-6 with TRBJ1-2; possibly TRBD1 for D (5 bases). The germline V and J ends were trimmed by 0 bases and 8 bases, with 17 bases remaining between them. Germline V gene sequence: CDR1 SGHDT, CDR2 YYEEEE. This CDR3 has 15 residues. The CDR3: CASSLVPWGEEGYTF. For the CDR3, the DNA is TGTGCCAGCAGCTTGGTGCCCTGGGGGGAAGAAGGCTACACCTTC.

The chain recombines TRBV11-2 with TRBJ1-1; TRBD1 matches at 11 bases. Germline CDR1 reads SGHAT; CDR2 reads FQNNGV. The CDR3 has 14 residues. V lost 1 base, J lost 11 bases, and 6 bases stayed unmatched. DNA of the CDR3: TGTGCCAGCAGCTTAGGGGGACAGGGGGTACGGGCTTTCTTT. It specifies CASSLGGQGVRAFF.

The chain recombines TRBV19 with TRBJ2-1, with TRBD2 matching over 14 bases. This CDR3 spans 21 amino acids. V lost 7 bases and J lost 2; bases outside the gene matches: 19. Germline CDR1 is LNHDA and CDR2 is SQIVND (reference sequence). CDR3 bases: TGTGCCAGTACGCTGGCTAAGGGGACTAGCGGGAGATTAGGACCCTACAATGAGCAGTTCTTC. The encoded protein is CASTLAKGTSGRLGPYNEQFF.

The chain couples TRBV30 to TRBJ2-5; D is perhaps TRBD1 (5 bases). The DNA end is a closer match to TRBJ2-7, so the J assignment may be wrong. The CDR3 extends over 15 amino acids. In germline, CDR1 is GTSNPN, CDR2 SVGIG (reference sequence). CDR3 DNA sequence: TGTGCCTGGAATTTGGGCAGGGTCCCTTCAGGCGAGCAGTACTTC. It yields the protein CAWNLGRVPSGEQYF.

The chain recombines TRBV7-9 with TRBJ2-7, with 7 bases lining up with TRBD1. Germline V CDR1 and CDR2: SEHNR, FQNEAQ (reference sequence). The V and J ends lost 2 bases and 2 bases, in that order; junction bases with no gene match: 3. CDR3 length: 14 residues. CDR3 DNA sequence: TGTGCCAGCAGCTTATACCAGGGGGCCTACGAGCAGTACTTC. This codes for CASSLYQGAYEQYF.

The CDR3 sequence is CASTLTMGLAGGPSYEQYF. The DNA of the CDR3 is TGTGCCAGCACCCTCACAATGGGACTAGCGGGAGGTCCAAGCTACGAGCAGTACTTC. The V gene is TRBV27, the J gene TRBJ2-7; TRBD2 agrees at 15 bases. Per the germline V gene, CDR1 is MNHEY and CDR2 is SMNVEV (reference sequence). The length of the CDR3 is 19 residues. V dropped 7 bases and J dropped 3; count of bases not matched to a gene: 16.

This chain links TRBV7-9 with TRBJ2-5, with 10 bases fitting TRBD2. The germline CDR1 and CDR2 sequences are SEHNR and FQNEAQ (reference sequence). V lost 1 base, J lost 1 base, and 3 bases stayed unmatched. This CDR3 is built from 16 residues. The CDR3 sequence: CASSLDLAGAQETQYF. CDR3 nucleotides: TGTGCCAGCAGCTTAGACCTAGCGGGAGCCCAAGAGACCCAGTACTTC. Full variable domain (rest looked up from reference TRBV7-9 and TRBJ2-5): DTGVSQNPRHKITKRGQNVTFRCDPISEHNRLYWYRQTLGQGPEFLTYFQNEAQLEKSRLLSDRFSAERPKGSFSTLEIQRTEQGDSAMYLCASSLDLAGAQETQYFGPGTRLLVL.

The rearrangement uses TRBV19 and TRBJ1-5; 8 bases line up with TRBD1. The V gene's germline CDR1 is LNHDA and CDR2 SQIVND (reference sequence). This CDR3 is built from 15 residues. V gave up 5 bases and J gave up 3 bases; unmatched junction bases: 6. CDR3 in DNA: TGTGCCAGTAGTTCTTGGACAGGGTACAATCAGCCCCAGCATTTT. Its translation: CASSSWTGYNQPQHF. Filled out from reference TRBV19 and TRBJ1-5, the complete variable domain reads DGGITQSPKYLFRKEGQNVTLSCEQNLNHDAMYWYRQDPGQGLRLIYYSQIVNDFQKGDIAEGYSVSREKKESFPLTVTSAQKNPTAFYLCASSSWTGYNQPQHFGDGTRLSIL.

The chain employs TRBV6-5 and TRBJ1-2; the D is unclear. Germline values: CDR1 MNHEY, CDR2 SVGAGI. The V end lost 4 bases, the J end lost 0 bases, and 12 bases lay between the germline ends. The CDR3 is made up of 15 amino acids. CDR3 sequence: CASSLTEFTNYGYTF. DNA of the CDR3: TGTGCCAGCAGTTTAACAGAGTTCACTAACTATGGCTACACCTTC.

The chain recombines TRBV10-1 with TRBJ2-5; 8 bases are shared with TRBD1. V lost 3 bases to trimming and J lost 5 bases; unmatched junction nucleotides: 2. Germline V lookup: CDR1 WNHNN, CDR2 SYGVQD (reference sequence). CDR3 length: 13 residues. The CDR3 here is CASSDGQGETQYF. DNA for the CDR3: TGCGCCAGCAGTGACGGACAGGGCGAGACCCAGTACTTC.

The J gene is TRBJ1-1, the V gene TRBV12-3 or TRBV12-4; 10 bases line up with TRBD1. The CDR3 covers 13 residues. The ends lost 5 bases at V and 9 bases at J; junction bases unmatched: 6. Here the CDR3 reads CASSRQGAGKAFF. The CDR3, as DNA: TGTGCCAGCAGTCGACAGGGGGCGGGTAAAGCTTTCTTT.

This clone was seen a single time. The rearrangement links TRBV6-6 to TRBJ2-3, with 7 bases that match TRBD2. Per the germline V gene, CDR1 is MNHNY and CDR2 is SVGAGI (reference sequence). The J segment lost 2 bases and the V segment lost 8 bases, leaving 13 bases of the junction unmatched. This CDR3 has 16 residues. The CDR3 nucleotides read TGTGCCAGCGAGGGTCGGGGTAGCGGGTTCACAGATACGCAGTATTTT. Translated: CASEGRGSGFTDTQYF.